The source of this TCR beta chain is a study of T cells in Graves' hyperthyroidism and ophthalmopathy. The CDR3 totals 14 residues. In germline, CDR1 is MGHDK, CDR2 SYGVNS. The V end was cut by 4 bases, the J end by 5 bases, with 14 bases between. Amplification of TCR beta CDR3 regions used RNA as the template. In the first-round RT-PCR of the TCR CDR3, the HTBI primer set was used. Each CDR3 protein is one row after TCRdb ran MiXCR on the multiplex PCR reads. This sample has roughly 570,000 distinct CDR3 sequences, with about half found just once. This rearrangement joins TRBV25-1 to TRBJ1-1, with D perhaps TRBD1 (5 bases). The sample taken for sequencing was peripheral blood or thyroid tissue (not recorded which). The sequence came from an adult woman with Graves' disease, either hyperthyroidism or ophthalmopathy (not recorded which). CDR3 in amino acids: CASSVTGGVTEAFF. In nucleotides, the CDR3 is TGTGCCAGCAGTGTAACGGGGGGGGTGACTGAAGCTTTCTTT.